Given below is one TCR beta chain in context. The CDR3 runs to 16 residues. Germline CDR1 is MGHRA and CDR2 is YSYEKL. Trimming stripped 0 bases from V and 4 bases from J, with 13 bases between. Repertoires were generated with immunoSEQ multiplex PCR, while TCRdb's copy carries only in-frame clones and drops some. This table holds roughly 97,000 clones, around 87% found once. The data were obtained in a study of blood T cell repertoires in COVID-19. Background on the study: PBMCs, B-cell-depleted T cells, or T cells provided the cDNA or gDNA that made up the material.

This sequence joins TRBV4-1 and TRBJ2-1; D is uncertain. Sequenced: peripheral blood. The clonotype comes from a man aged 50 to 59 with acute or convalescent COVID-19. CDR3 region: CASSQEAGWRYNEQFF. The CDR3 DNA reads as TGCGCCAGCAGCCAAGAGGCCGGGTGGCGTTACAATGAGCAGTTCTTC.